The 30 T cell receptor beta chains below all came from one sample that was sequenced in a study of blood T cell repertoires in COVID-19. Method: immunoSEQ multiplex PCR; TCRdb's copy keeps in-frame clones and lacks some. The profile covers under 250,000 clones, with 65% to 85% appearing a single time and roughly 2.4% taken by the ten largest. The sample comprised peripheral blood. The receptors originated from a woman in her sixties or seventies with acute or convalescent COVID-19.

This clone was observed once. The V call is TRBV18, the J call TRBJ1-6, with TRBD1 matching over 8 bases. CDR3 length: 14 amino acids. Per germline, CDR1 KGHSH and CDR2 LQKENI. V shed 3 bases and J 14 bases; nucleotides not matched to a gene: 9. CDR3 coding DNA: TGTGCCAGCTCACCGGGACAGGACTATTCGTCCCTCCACTTT. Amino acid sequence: CASSPGQDYSSLHF.

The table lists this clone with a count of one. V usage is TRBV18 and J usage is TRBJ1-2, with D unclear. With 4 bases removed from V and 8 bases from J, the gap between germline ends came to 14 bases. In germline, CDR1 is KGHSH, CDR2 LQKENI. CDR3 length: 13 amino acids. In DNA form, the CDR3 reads TGTGCCAGCTCACTAAGGGAGTGGAGCGGCTACACCTTC. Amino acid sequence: CASSLREWSGYTF.

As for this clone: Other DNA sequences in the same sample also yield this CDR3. The CDR3: CASSLAGGYNEQFF. DNA of the CDR3: TGTGCCAGCAGCCTAGCGGGCGGCTACAATGAGCAGTTCTTC. The chain couples TRBV7-3 to TRBJ2-1, with TRBD2 matching 8 bases. Germline V gene lookup returns CDR1 SGHTA and CDR2 FQGTGA. This CDR3 contains 14 residues. After removal of 5 bases from V and 3 bases from J, the junction contained 3 bases not matched to a gene.

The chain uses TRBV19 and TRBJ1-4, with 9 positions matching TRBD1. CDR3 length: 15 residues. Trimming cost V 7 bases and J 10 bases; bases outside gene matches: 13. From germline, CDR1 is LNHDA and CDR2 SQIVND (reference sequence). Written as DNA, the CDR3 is TGTGCCAGTACTAGCCGGGGACAGGGATTCGGAAAACTGTTTTTT. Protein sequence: CASTSRGQGFGKLFF.

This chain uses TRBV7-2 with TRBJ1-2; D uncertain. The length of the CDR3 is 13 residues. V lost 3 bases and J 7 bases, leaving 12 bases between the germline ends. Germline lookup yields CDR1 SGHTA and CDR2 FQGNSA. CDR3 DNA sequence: TGTGCCAGCAGCTTTCTGCAGGTCGGTGGCTACACCTTC. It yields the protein CASSFLQVGGYTF. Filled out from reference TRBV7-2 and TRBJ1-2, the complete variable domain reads GAGVSQSPSNKVTEKGKDVELRCDPISGHTALYWYRQSLGQGLEFLIYFQGNSAPDKSGLPSDRFSAERTGGSVSTLTIQRTQQEDSAVYLCASSFLQVGGYTFGSGTRLTVV.

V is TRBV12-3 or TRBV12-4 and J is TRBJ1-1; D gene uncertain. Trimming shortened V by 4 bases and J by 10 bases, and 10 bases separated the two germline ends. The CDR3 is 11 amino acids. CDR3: CASSSDWGAFF. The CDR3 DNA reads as TGTGCCAGCAGTTCGGACTGGGGAGCTTTCTTT.

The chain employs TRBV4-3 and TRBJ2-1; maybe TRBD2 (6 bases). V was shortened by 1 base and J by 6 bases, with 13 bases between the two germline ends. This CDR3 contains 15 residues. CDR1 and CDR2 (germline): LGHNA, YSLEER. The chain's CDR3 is CASSQGRGRFNEQFF. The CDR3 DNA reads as TGCGCCAGCAGCCAAGGGCGGGGTAGATTCAATGAGCAGTTCTTC.

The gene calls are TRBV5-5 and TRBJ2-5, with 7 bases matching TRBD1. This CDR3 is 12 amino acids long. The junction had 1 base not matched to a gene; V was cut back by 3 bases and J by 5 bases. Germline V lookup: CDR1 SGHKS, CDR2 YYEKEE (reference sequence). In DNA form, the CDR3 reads TGTGCCAGCAGCTGGGGACAGGAGACCCAGTACTTC. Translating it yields CASSWGQETQYF.

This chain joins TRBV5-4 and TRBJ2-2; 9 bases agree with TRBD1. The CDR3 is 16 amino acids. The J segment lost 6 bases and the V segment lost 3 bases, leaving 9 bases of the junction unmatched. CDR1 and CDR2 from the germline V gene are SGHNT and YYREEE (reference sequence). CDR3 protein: CASSSGTGQGSGELFF. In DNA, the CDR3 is TGTGCCAGCAGCTCCGGGACAGGGCAGGGTTCCGGGGAGCTGTTTTTT.

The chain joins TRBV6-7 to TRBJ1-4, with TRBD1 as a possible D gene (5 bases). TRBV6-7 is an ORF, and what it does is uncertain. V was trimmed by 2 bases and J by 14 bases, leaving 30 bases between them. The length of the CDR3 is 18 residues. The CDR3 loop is CASSYIWVWGVLMKRLFF. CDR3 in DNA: TGTGCCAGCAGTTACATCTGGGTGTGGGGGGTGCTAATGAAACGGCTGTTTTTT.

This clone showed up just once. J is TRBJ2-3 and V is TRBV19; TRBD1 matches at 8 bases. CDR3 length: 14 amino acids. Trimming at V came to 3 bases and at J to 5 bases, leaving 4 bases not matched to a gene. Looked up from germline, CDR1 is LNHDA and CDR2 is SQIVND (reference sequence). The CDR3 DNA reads TGTGCCAGTAGTATCGGCAGGGGGCAAGATACGCAGTATTTT. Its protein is CASSIGRGQDTQYF.

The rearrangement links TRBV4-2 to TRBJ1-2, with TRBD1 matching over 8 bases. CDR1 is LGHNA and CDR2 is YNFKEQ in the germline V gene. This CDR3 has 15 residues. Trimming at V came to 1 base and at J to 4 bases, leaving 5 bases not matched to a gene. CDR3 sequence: CASSQATTGVYGYTF. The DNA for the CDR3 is TGTGCCAGCAGCCAAGCCACGACAGGGGTCTATGGCTACACCTTC.

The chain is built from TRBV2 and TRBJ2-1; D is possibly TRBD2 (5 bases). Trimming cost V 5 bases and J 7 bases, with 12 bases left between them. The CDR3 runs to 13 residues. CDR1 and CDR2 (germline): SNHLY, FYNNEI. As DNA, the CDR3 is TGTGCCAGCAGTCCGGGGATAAAAAATGAGCAGTTCTTC. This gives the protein CASSPGIKNEQFF.

DNA for the CDR3: TGTGCCAGCACACTACGGGCAGGGTATGAGCAGTTCTTC. As protein: CASTLRAGYEQFF. V is TRBV27 and J is TRBJ2-1, with D possibly matching TRBD1 (5 bases). Trimming removed 7 bases at V and 8 bases at J, with 15 bases between. Per germline, CDR1 MNHEY and CDR2 SMNVEV (reference sequence). This CDR3 region has 13 residues.

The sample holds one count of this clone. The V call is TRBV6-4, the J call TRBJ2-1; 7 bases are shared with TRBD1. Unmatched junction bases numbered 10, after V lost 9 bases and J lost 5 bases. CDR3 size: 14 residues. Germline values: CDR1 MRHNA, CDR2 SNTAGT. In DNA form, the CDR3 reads TGTGCCAGGAAGGGGGCTGGGAAGGACAATGAGCAGTTCTTC. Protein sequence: CARKGAGKDNEQFF.

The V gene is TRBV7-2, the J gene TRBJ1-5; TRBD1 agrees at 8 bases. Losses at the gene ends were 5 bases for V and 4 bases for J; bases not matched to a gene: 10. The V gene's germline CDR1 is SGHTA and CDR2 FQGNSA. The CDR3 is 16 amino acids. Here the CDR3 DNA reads TGTGCCAGCAGCCCCCAAGACAGGGGCGGAAATCAGCCCCAGCATTTT. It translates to CASSPQDRGGNQPQHF.

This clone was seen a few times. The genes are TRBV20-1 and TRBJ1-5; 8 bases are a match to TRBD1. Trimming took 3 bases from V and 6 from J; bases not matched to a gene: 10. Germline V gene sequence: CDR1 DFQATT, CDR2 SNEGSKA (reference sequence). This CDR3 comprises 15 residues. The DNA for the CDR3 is TGCAGTGCTAGTTCCTTCGCAGGGGGCCGTCAGCCCCAGCATTTT. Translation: CSASSFAGGRQPQHF.

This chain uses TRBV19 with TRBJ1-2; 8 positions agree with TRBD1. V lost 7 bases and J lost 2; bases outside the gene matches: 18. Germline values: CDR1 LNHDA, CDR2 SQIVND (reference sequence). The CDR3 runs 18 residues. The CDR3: CASIKTGDRLHRNYGYTF. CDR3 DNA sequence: TGTGCCAGTATCAAGACCGGGGACAGGCTACATCGGAACTATGGCTACACCTTC. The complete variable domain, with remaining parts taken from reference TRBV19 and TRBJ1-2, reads DGGITQSPKYLFRKEGQNVTLSCEQNLNHDAMYWYRQDPGQGLRLIYYSQIVNDFQKGDIAEGYSVSREKKESFPLTVTSAQKNPTAFYLCASIKTGDRLHRNYGYTFGSGTRLTVV.

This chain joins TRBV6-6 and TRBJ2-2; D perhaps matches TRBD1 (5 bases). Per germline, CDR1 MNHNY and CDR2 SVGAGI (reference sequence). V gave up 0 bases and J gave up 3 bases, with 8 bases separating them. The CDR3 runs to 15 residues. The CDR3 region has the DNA TGTGCCAGCAGTTACTCGTGGGGCGACACCGGGGAGCTGTTTTTT. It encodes CASSYSWGDTGELFF.

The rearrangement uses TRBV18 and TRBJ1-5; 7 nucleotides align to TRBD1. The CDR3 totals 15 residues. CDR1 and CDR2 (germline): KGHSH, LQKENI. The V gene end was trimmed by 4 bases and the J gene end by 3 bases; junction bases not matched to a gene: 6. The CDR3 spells CASSRTGTDNQPQHF. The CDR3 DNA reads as TGTGCCAGCTCACGAACCGGGACAGACAATCAGCCCCAGCATTTT.

Written as DNA, the CDR3 is TGTGCCAGCAGTTTTAGCAGGGATTCTGGAAACACCATATATTTT. Translating it yields CASSFSRDSGNTIYF. V gene TRBV7-9 combines with J gene TRBJ1-3, with a tentative D call TRBD1 (5 bases). Per the germline V gene, CDR1 is SEHNR and CDR2 is FQNEAQ (reference sequence). With 6 bases removed from V and 1 base from J, the gap between germline ends came to 13 bases. The CDR3 length is 15 residues.

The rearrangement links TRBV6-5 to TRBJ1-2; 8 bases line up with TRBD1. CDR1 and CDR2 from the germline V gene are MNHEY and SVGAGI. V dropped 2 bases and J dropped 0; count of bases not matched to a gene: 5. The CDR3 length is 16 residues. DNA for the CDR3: TGTGCCAGCAGTTACGGGGGGACAGGCTCTAACTATGGCTACACCTTC. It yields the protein CASSYGGTGSNYGYTF.

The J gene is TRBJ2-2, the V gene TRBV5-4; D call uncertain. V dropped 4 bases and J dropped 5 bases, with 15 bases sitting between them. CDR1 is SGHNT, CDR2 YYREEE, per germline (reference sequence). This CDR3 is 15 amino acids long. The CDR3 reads CASSPHGAATGELFF. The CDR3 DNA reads TGTGCCAGCAGCCCACATGGAGCCGCAACCGGGGAGCTGTTTTTT.

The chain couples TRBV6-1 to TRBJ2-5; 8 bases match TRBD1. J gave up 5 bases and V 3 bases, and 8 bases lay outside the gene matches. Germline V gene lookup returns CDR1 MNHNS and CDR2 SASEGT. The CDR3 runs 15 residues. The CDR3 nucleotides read TGTGCCAGCAGTGATCGTGCAGGGGGCCGTGAGACCCAGTACTTC. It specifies CASSDRAGGRETQYF.

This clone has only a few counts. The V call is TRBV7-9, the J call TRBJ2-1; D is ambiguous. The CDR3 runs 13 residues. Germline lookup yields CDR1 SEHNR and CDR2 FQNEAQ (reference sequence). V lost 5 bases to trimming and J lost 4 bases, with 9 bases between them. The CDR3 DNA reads TGTGCCAGCAGCGCCGGTTTTTACAATGAGCAGTTCTTC. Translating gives CASSAGFYNEQFF.

CDR3 in DNA: TGTGCCAGCAGCTTGGCCACTATCTATAATTCACCCCTCCACTTT. Amino acids: CASSLATIYNSPLHF. The chain is built from TRBV5-6 and TRBJ1-6; D is uncertain. From germline, CDR1 is SGHDT and CDR2 YYEEEE. Between the trimmed V and J ends, which lost 0 bases and 3 bases, there was a span of 7 bases. The CDR3 runs 15 residues.

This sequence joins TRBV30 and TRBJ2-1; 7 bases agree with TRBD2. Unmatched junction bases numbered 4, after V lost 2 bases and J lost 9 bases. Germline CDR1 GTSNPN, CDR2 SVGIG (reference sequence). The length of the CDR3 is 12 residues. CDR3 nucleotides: TGTGCCTGGAGTTTCGCTAGCGGTGAGCAGTTCTTC. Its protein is CAWSFASGEQFF.

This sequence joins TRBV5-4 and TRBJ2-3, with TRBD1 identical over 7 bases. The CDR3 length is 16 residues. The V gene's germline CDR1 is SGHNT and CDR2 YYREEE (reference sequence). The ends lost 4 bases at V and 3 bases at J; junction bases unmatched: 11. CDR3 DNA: TGTGCCAGCAGCCAAACAACAGGGGTAAATACAGATACGCAGTATTTT. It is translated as CASSQTTGVNTDTQYF.

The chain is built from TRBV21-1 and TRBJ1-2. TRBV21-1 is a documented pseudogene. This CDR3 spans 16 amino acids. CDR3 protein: CASSKEAGTMAYGYTF. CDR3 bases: TGTGCCAGCAGCAAAGAGGCAGGGACTATGGCCTATGGCTACACCTTC.

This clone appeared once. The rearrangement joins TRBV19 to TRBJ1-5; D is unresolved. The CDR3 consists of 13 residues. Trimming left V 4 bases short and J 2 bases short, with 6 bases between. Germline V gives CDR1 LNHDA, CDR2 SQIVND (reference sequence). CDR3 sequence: CASSTSRNQPQHF. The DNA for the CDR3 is TGTGCCAGTAGTACCTCCCGCAATCAGCCCCAGCATTTT.